These T cell receptor beta chains were read from a single sample in a study of cytotoxic CD8 clonotypes in ibrutinib-treated CLL. Some clones are missing from TCRdb's copy, which holds only in-frame ones; the method was immunoSEQ multiplex PCR. Of about 310,000 clones in the sample, just under 80% were seen once. This specimen consisted of PBMCs, obtained before ibrutinib treatment. The receptors were gathered from a human donor with chronic lymphocytic leukemia. CDR3s include the opening cysteine and the closing phenylalanine or tryptophan. The order of the fields is V gene, clone size, D gene, J gene, CDR3 DNA, CDR3 protein. The D gene is left open where the match is weak. A row's size may be missing; if present it is once, few, many or a size class.

V gene: TRBV6-5
clone size: .
D gene: .
J gene: TRBJ2-2
CDR3 DNA: TGTGCCAGCAGTCCTGAACCAGGTCACACCGGGGAGCTGTTTTTT
CDR3 protein: CASSPEPGHTGELFF

V gene: TRBV5-4
clone size: few
D gene: .
J gene: TRBJ1-1
CDR3 DNA: TGTGCCAGCAGCTCCAGGGTTACTGAAGCTTTCTTT
CDR3 protein: CASSSRVTEAFF

V gene: TRBV27
clone size: .
D gene: .
J gene: TRBJ2-7
CDR3 DNA: TGTGCCAGCAGTCCGAGAGGACAATCCCCTATTCGCTACGAGCAGTACTTC
CDR3 protein: CASSPRGQSPIRYEQYF

V gene: TRBV6-5
clone size: .
D gene: .
J gene: TRBJ2-1
CDR3 DNA: TGTGCCAGCAGTTGGGCAGCATACAATGAGCAGTTCTTC
CDR3 protein: CASSWAAYNEQFF

V gene: TRBV5-1
clone size: .
D gene: .
J gene: TRBJ2-2
CDR3 DNA: TGCGCCAGCAGCCTGACCAAACAGGATAACACCGGGGAGCTGTTTTTT
CDR3 protein: CASSLTKQDNTGELFF

V gene: TRBV29-1
clone size: .
D gene: .
J gene: TRBJ2-5
CDR3 DNA: TGCAGCGTCCCTGGGGAGACCCAGTACTTC
CDR3 protein: CSVPGETQYF

V gene: TRBV11-2
clone size: .
D gene: TRBD2
J gene: TRBJ2-3
CDR3 DNA: TGTGCCAGCAGCTTGGACCTAGCGGCCCCCACAGATACGCAGTATTTT
CDR3 protein: CASSLDLAAPTDTQYF

V gene: TRBV15
clone size: .
D gene: .
J gene: TRBJ1-2
CDR3 DNA: TGTGCCACCAGCAAACACGGGGAGGGAGGGGGACCCGGCTACACCTTC
CDR3 protein: CATSKHGEGGGPGYTF

V gene: TRBV5-4
clone size: .
D gene: TRBD2
J gene: TRBJ2-1
CDR3 DNA: TGTGCCAGCAGCTTGGTATTAGCGGGAGCTGAGCAGTTCTTC
CDR3 protein: CASSLVLAGAEQFF

V gene: TRBV7-9
clone size: once
D gene: .
J gene: TRBJ2-7
CDR3 DNA: TGTGCCAGCAGCTTAGAGCGGCTAGCCAGCTCCTACGAGCAGTACTTC
CDR3 protein: CASSLERLASSYEQYF

V gene: TRBV29-1
clone size: .
D gene: .
J gene: TRBJ2-2
CDR3 DNA: TGCAGCGCTGCCGTCTCTACAGGGCGCGGGGAGCTGTTTTTT
CDR3 protein: CSAAVSTGRGELFF

V gene: TRBV11-2
clone size: .
D gene: TRBD2
J gene: TRBJ2-3
CDR3 DNA: TGTGCCAGCAGCTTAAGCGGGAGGAAGGCAGATACGCAGTATTTT
CDR3 protein: CASSLSGRKADTQYF

V gene: TRBV4-1
clone size: .
D gene: TRBD1
J gene: TRBJ2-4
CDR3 DNA: TGCGCCAGCAGCGACAGGGGAAACATTCAGTACTTC
CDR3 protein: CASSDRGNIQYF

V gene: TRBV7-2
clone size: .
D gene: TRBD2
J gene: TRBJ2-7
CDR3 DNA: TGTGCCAGCAGCTTAGCGCCGGGGACTAGCGGCTACGAGCAGTACTTC
CDR3 protein: CASSLAPGTSGYEQYF

V gene: TRBV19
clone size: .
D gene: .
J gene: TRBJ2-3
CDR3 DNA: TGTGCCAGTAGTAATGGGGTGATGGGCACAGATACGCAGTATTTT
CDR3 protein: CASSNGVMGTDTQYF

V gene: TRBV9
clone size: .
D gene: .
J gene: TRBJ2-2
CDR3 DNA: TGTGCCAGCAGCCGACAGGCCCCGGGCGGGGAGCTGTTTTTT
CDR3 protein: CASSRQAPGGELFF

V gene: TRBV30
clone size: .
D gene: TRBD1
J gene: TRBJ2-7
CDR3 DNA: TGTGCCTGGAACCAGGACAGGACCTACGAGCAGTACTTC
CDR3 protein: CAWNQDRTYEQYF

V gene: TRBV7-3
clone size: .
D gene: TRBD2
J gene: TRBJ2-1
CDR3 DNA: TGTGCCAGCAGCACAGGACTAGTAGCATACAATGAGCAGTTCTTC
CDR3 protein: CASSTGLVAYNEQFF

V gene: TRBV28
clone size: .
D gene: .
J gene: TRBJ2-1
CDR3 DNA: TGTGCCAGCAGTTTAGTTGGGGTTGGGGCCTACAATGAGCAGTTCTTC
CDR3 protein: CASSLVGVGAYNEQFF

V gene: TRBV7-9
clone size: .
D gene: TRBD1
J gene: TRBJ1-4
CDR3 DNA: TGTGCCAGCAGCCCACAGGGGGCTGGGGAAAAACTGTTTTTT
CDR3 protein: CASSPQGAGEKLFF

V gene: TRBV15
clone size: .
D gene: .
J gene: TRBJ2-1
CDR3 DNA: TGTGCCACCCAAGTTGCCCCTTCCAATGAGCAGTTCTTC
CDR3 protein: CATQVAPSNEQFF

V gene: TRBV5-1
clone size: once
D gene: .
J gene: TRBJ2-1
CDR3 DNA: TGCGCCAGCAGCTTGTCACTAGCATTAAAAAATGAGCAGTTCTTC
CDR3 protein: CASSLSLALKNEQFF

V gene: TRBV28
clone size: .
D gene: .
J gene: TRBJ2-2
CDR3 DNA: TGTGCCAGCAGTCCACCCTCTTGGACAAGCAGGACCGGGGAGCTGTTTTTT
CDR3 protein: CASSPPSWTSRTGELFF

V gene: TRBV27
clone size: .
D gene: TRBD1
J gene: TRBJ1-3
CDR3 DNA: TGTGCCAGCAGTCCACGGACAGGGGGCATTAGCGACACCATATATTTT
CDR3 protein: CASSPRTGGISDTIYF

V gene: TRBV19
clone size: few
D gene: TRBD1
J gene: TRBJ1-5
CDR3 DNA: TGTGCCAGTAGTACCCCGCACCTACAGGGGGCTCAGCCCCAGCATTTT
CDR3 protein: CASSTPHLQGAQPQHF

V gene: TRBV7-7
clone size: .
D gene: TRBD2
J gene: TRBJ2-7
CDR3 DNA: TGTGCCAGCAGCCCCTCACTAGCGACCCCATACGAGCAGTACTTC
CDR3 protein: CASSPSLATPYEQYF

V gene: TRBV9
clone size: .
D gene: TRBD2
J gene: TRBJ2-2
CDR3 DNA: TGTGCCAGCAGCACCGGGACTACGGACACCGGGGAGCTGTTTTTT
CDR3 protein: CASSTGTTDTGELFF

V gene: TRBV9
clone size: .
D gene: TRBD2
J gene: TRBJ2-1
CDR3 DNA: TGTGCCAGCAGCGTAGACGTTGCGGGAGTCTACAATGAGCAGTTCTTC
CDR3 protein: CASSVDVAGVYNEQFF

V gene: TRBV6-5
clone size: .
D gene: .
J gene: TRBJ1-5
CDR3 DNA: TGTGCCAGTCGAAGGGCGGAATCAGGGCCCCAGCATTTT
CDR3 protein: CASRRAESGPQHF

V gene: TRBV9
clone size: .
D gene: TRBD2
J gene: TRBJ2-3
CDR3 DNA: TGTGCCAGCAGCGTAGGAGGGAGGGCCCTCTTTACCCGCACAGATACGCAGTATTTT
CDR3 protein: CASSVGGRALFTRTDTQYF

V gene: TRBV7-2
clone size: .
D gene: .
J gene: TRBJ1-3
CDR3 DNA: TGTGCCAGCAGCTTAGATCGCTCTGGAAACACCATATATTTT
CDR3 protein: CASSLDRSGNTIYF

V gene: TRBV2
clone size: .
D gene: .
J gene: TRBJ1-5
CDR3 DNA: TGTGCCAGCAGAGAGACGGGATTTAAACACGATCAGCCCCAGCATTTT
CDR3 protein: CASRETGFKHDQPQHF

V gene: TRBV30
clone size: .
D gene: TRBD2
J gene: TRBJ2-2
CDR3 DNA: TGTGCCTGGAGTCTACGCGCGGGAGACACCGGGGAGCTGTTTTTT
CDR3 protein: CAWSLRAGDTGELFF